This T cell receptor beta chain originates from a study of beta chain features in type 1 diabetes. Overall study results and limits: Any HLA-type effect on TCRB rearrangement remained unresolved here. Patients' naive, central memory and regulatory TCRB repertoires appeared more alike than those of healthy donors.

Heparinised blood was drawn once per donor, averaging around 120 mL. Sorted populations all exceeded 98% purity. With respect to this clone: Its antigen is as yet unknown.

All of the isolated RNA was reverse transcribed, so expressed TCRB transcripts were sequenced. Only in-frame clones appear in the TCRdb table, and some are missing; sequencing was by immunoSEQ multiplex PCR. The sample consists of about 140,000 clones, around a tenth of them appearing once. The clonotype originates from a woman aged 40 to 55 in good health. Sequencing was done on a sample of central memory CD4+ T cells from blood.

CDR3 nucleotides: TGTGCCACCTGGACTAGCGGGGGTCGAGATACGCAGTATTTT. Translated, it gives CATWTSGGRDTQYF. The chain carries TRBV5-4 and TRBJ2-3, with TRBD2 matching over 13 bases. J was trimmed by 5 bases and V by 9 bases; bases with no gene match: 6. Looked up from germline, CDR1 is SGHNT and CDR2 is YYREEE (reference sequence). This CDR3 has 14 residues.